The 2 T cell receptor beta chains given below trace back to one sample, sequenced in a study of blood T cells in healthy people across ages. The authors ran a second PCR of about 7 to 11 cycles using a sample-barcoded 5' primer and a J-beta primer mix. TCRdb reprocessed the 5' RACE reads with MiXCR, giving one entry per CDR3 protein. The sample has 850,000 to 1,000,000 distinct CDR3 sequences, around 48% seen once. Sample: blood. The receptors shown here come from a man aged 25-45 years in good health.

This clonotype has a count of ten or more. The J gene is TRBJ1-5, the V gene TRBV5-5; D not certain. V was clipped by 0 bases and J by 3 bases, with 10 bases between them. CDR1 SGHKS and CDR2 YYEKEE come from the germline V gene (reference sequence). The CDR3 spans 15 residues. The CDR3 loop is CASSLGNTLNQPQHF. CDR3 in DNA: TGTGCCAGCAGCTTGGGGAACACCCTCAATCAGCCCCAGCATTTT.

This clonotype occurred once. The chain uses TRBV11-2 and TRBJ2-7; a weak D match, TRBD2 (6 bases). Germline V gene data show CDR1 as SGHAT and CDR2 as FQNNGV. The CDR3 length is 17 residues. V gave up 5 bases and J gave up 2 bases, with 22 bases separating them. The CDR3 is CASSRALGDGGAYEQYF. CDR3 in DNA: TGTGCCAGCAGCCGGGCTTTGGGTGACGGGGGAGCCTACGAGCAGTACTTC.